The 20 T cell receptor beta chains below were found in one sample sequenced in a study of blood T cells in healthy people across ages. The second PCR ran about 6 to 12 cycles with a sample-barcoded 5' primer and J-beta primers. TCRdb reanalysed the 5' RACE reads using MiXCR and keeps one entry per CDR3 protein. The sample consists of approximately 800,000 distinct CDR3 sequences, 50% to 65% of them appearing once. The sequencing sample was made of blood. These receptors came from a man older than 75 in good health.

This chain links TRBV20-1 with TRBJ1-2, with 10 positions matching TRBD1. Germline V gives CDR1 DFQATT, CDR2 SNEGSKA (reference sequence). The CDR3 is 13 residues long. The V gene end was trimmed by 6 bases and the J gene end by 7 bases; junction bases not matched to a gene: 8. The CDR3 DNA reads TGCAGTGCAAAGACAGGGGGCGACTCTGGCTACACCTTC. It translates to CSAKTGGDSGYTF.

V and J are TRBV2 and TRBJ2-1; 14 bases agree with TRBD2. Unmatched junction bases numbered 8, after V lost 6 bases and J lost 7 bases. The germline CDR1 and CDR2 sequences are SNHLY and FYNNEI. The CDR3 has 16 residues. The CDR3 here is CASSTGTSGSRNEQFF. Here the CDR3 DNA reads TGTGCCAGCAGCACCGGGACTAGCGGGAGTAGGAATGAGCAGTTCTTC.

The chain combines TRBV27 with TRBJ2-1; 12 bases map to TRBD1. Trimming at V came to 4 bases and at J to 7 bases, leaving 5 bases not matched to a gene. The length of the CDR3 is 15 residues. The germline V gene has CDR1 MNHEY and CDR2 SMNVEV (reference sequence). This CDR3 is CASSWGTGGENEQFF. The CDR3 DNA sequence: TGTGCCAGCAGTTGGGGGACAGGGGGCGAAAATGAGCAGTTCTTC.

This clonotype appeared once. The chain joins TRBV9 to TRBJ2-7; D call uncertain. In germline, CDR1 is SGDLS, CDR2 YYNGEE. This CDR3 comprises 15 residues. Trimming left V 0 bases short and J 0 bases short, with 10 bases between. The CDR3 reads CASSVEARYSYEQYF. The CDR3 coding sequence is TGTGCCAGCAGCGTAGAGGCACGTTACTCCTACGAGCAGTACTTC.

This rearrangement joins TRBV20-1 to TRBJ2-3, with a possible D match to TRBD2 (7 bases). Germline-derived CDR1 and CDR2 are DFQATT and SNEGSKA (reference sequence). This CDR3 is 14 amino acids long. V was pared by 1 base and J by 14 bases, with 22 bases between. This chain's CDR3 is CSARAGGESRYAYF. Here the CDR3 DNA reads TGCAGTGCTAGAGCGGGGGGCGAGAGCAGATACGCGTATTTT.

The J gene is TRBJ2-5, the V gene TRBV20-1; D unresolved. The J call may be wrong; the DNA end is better matched by TRBJ2-7. The CDR3 is made up of 14 amino acids. Germline V gives CDR1 DFQATT, CDR2 SNEGSKA (reference sequence). Written as DNA, the CDR3 is TGCAGTGCTAGAGACCCATCTATGTACTACGAGCAGTACTTC. This translates into CSARDPSMYYEQYF.

V usage is TRBV29-1 and J usage is TRBJ2-7; no firm D call. V lost 4 bases, J lost 2 bases, and 9 bases lay in between. The germline V gene encodes CDR1 SQVTM and CDR2 ANQGSEA. The CDR3 consists of 12 residues. The CDR3 region is CSVGQLPYEQYF. The DNA of the CDR3 is TGCAGCGTTGGGCAGCTTCCCTACGAGCAGTACTTC.

The V call is TRBV9, the J call TRBJ2-4, with 16 bases identical to TRBD2. There are 18 residues in the CDR3. V shed 3 bases and J 3 bases; nucleotides not matched to a gene: 6. Germline V CDR1 and CDR2: SGDLS, YYNGEE. CDR3 amino acids: CASSGGLAGGPVKNIQYF. CDR3 nucleotides: TGTGCCAGCAGCGGGGGACTAGCGGGAGGGCCGGTCAAAAACATTCAGTACTTC.

This chain links TRBV7-2 with TRBJ2-6, with 7 bases aligning to TRBD1. The CDR3 has 16 amino acids. Germline-derived CDR1 and CDR2 are SGHTA and FQGNSA. With 1 base clipped from V and 8 bases from J, the junction kept 8 bases outside the gene matches. CDR3 residues: CASSLEGASGTNVLTF. The CDR3 DNA follows: TGTGCCAGCAGCTTAGAGGGGGCGTCAGGGACCAACGTCCTGACTTTC.

The J gene is TRBJ2-1, the V gene TRBV6-5, with no clear D. The CDR3 has 8 residues. CDR1 is MNHEY, CDR2 SVGAGI, per germline. Trimming stripped 3 bases from V and 14 bases from J, with 2 bases between. This CDR3 reads CASSYKFF. The DNA for the CDR3 is TGTGCCAGCAGTTATAAGTTCTTC.

This clonotype turned up a few times. The chain is built from TRBV7-2 and TRBJ2-1; no clear D gene. Per germline, CDR1 SGHTA and CDR2 FQGNSA. The V end was cut by 5 bases, the J end by 9 bases, with 11 bases between. This CDR3 has 12 residues. This chain's CDR3 is CASSRKGGEQFF. In DNA form, the CDR3 reads TGTGCCAGCAGCCGTAAGGGCGGTGAGCAGTTCTTC.

The chain joins TRBV20-1 to TRBJ1-5; no definite D call. The CDR3 covers 12 residues. V lost 5 bases and J lost 7, with 12 bases in between. Germline lookup yields CDR1 DFQATT and CDR2 SNEGSKA (reference sequence). CDR3 sequence (DNA): TGCAGTGCTGGGGAGGGCAGACAGCCCCAGCATTTT. Translating it yields CSAGEGRQPQHF.

This clonotype has just a few counts. The rearrangement joins TRBV5-1 to TRBJ2-7, with a tentative D call TRBD2 (5 bases). The J call is uncertain, as TRBJ2-5 better fits the DNA end. The CDR3 contains 14 residues. Germline V CDR1 and CDR2: SGHRS, YFSETQ. This CDR3 reads CASSLNTGSETQYF. The CDR3 DNA is TGCGCCAGCAGCTTGAATACGGGAAGCGAGACCCAGTACTTC.

In regard to this clonotype: It may be a read error: a sequence one base away is much more abundant. The rearrangement joins TRBV10-3 to TRBJ2-3; D is unresolved. The germline V gene encodes CDR1 ENHRY and CDR2 SYGVKD. V was pared by 2 bases and J by 14 bases, with 23 bases between. The CDR3 runs to 15 residues. The CDR3 coding sequence is TGTGCCATCAGTGAGGCCGCGGTTGCACCCGGATACGCGTATTTT. Protein product: CAISEAAVAPGYAYF.

This clonotype appeared a few times. This chain joins TRBV5-1 and TRBJ2-1, with a possible D match to TRBD2 (7 bases). The CDR3 runs 14 residues. Trimming shortened V by 4 bases and J by 5 bases, and 13 bases separated the two germline ends. Germline V gene data show CDR1 as SGHRS and CDR2 as YFSETQ. The CDR3 bases are TGCGCCAGCAGCCCGAACGGGGGGCACAATGAGCAGTTCTTC. It translates to CASSPNGGHNEQFF.

The genes are TRBV27 and TRBJ2-5, with 8 bases fitting TRBD1. V lost 3 bases and J lost 4; bases outside the gene matches: 4. The CDR3 is made up of 14 amino acids. The germline V gene has CDR1 MNHEY and CDR2 SMNVEV (reference sequence). This chain's CDR3 is CASSFRTGRETQYF. DNA of the CDR3: TGTGCCAGCAGTTTCCGGACAGGGAGAGAGACCCAGTACTTC.

This chain uses TRBV29-1 with TRBJ2-5; the match to TRBD2 covers 9 bases. The CDR3 contains 14 residues. The junction had 13 bases not matched to a gene; V was cut back by 3 bases and J by 11 bases. Germline loops: CDR1 SQVTM, CDR2 ANQGSEA. This chain's CDR3 is CSVDASGISYEQYF. CDR3 DNA sequence: TGCAGCGTTGACGCTAGCGGGATTAGCTATGAGCAGTACTTC.

The gene calls are TRBV7-9 and TRBJ2-5; D unresolved. The end of the DNA fits TRBJ2-7 better, so the J call may be wrong. This CDR3 has 12 residues. Germline loops: CDR1 SEHNR, CDR2 FQNEAQ (reference sequence). This CDR3 is CASSLYGCEQYF. In nucleotides, the CDR3 is TGTGCCAGCAGCTTATATGGGTGCGAGCAGTACTTC.

J is TRBJ1-2 and V is TRBV27; the D gene is possibly TRBD1 (5 bases). Germline values: CDR1 MNHEY, CDR2 SMNVEV (reference sequence). Trimming pared 0 bases from V and 7 bases from J, leaving 18 bases between. This CDR3 has 16 residues. CDR3 bases: TGTGCCAGCAGTTTATCCCGGACCGGGGCGGGACGTGGCTACACCTTC. Translation: CASSLSRTGAGRGYTF.

This rearrangement joins TRBV4-2 to TRBJ2-7, with 9 bases identical to TRBD2. Germline CDR1 is LGHNA and CDR2 is YNFKEQ. V shed 5 bases, J shed 3 bases, and the junction held 8 bases outside the gene matches. This CDR3 has 15 amino acids. CDR3 DNA sequence: TGTGCCAGCAGCGTTAGCGGGAGTACCCGCTACGAGCAGTACTTC. It specifies CASSVSGSTRYEQYF.